This TCR beta chain came from a study of T-cell reconstitution after alpha-beta-depleted transplantation in children. This clonotype has just a few counts. TCRbeta library preparation incorporated unique molecular identifiers. TCRdb passed the PCR reads through MiXCR, listing each CDR3 protein once. The sample shows around 500,000 distinct CDR3 sequences, around 13% of them seen only once. This CDR3 is 12 amino acids long. Germline assignment: CDR1 MGHDK and CDR2 SYGVNS. Trimming took off 8 bases at V and 3 bases at J, with 7 bases between the two ends. The sequences come from PBMCs from the stem cell graft donor, collected from the stem cell graft. This sequence was found in a human donor who donated a stem cell graft to a child with combined immunodeficiency. This chain links TRBV25-1 with TRBJ2-2; unclear D gene. The CDR3 region has the DNA TGTGCCAGCCGTTTCTACACCGGGGAGCTGTTTTTT. Translating it yields CASRFYTGELFF. The full variable domain, its missing parts supplied by reference TRBV25-1 and TRBJ2-2, is EADIYQTPRYLVIGTGKKITLECSQTMGHDKMYWYQQDPGMELHLIHYSYGVNSTEKGDLSSESTVSRIRTEHFPLTLESARPSHTSQYLCASRFYTGELFFGEGSRLTVL.